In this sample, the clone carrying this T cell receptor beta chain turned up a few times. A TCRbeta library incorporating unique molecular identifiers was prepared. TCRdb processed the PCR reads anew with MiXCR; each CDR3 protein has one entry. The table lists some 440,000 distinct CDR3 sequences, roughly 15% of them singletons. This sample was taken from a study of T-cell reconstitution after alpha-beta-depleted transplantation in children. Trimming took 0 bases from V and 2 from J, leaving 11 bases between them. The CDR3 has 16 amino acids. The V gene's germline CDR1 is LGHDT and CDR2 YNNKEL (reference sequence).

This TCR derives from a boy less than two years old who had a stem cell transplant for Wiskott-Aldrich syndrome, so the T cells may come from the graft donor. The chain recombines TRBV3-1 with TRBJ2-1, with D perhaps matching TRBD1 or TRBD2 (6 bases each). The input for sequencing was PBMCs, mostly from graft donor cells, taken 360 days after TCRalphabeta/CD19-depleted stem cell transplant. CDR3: CASSQDLRGAYNEQFF. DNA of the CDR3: TGTGCCAGCAGCCAAGATCTTAGGGGGGCCTACAATGAGCAGTTCTTC.